The 16 T cell receptor beta chains below come from one sample, sequenced in a study of human T cells and chemical hapten exposure. As for time point: patch test 3, about 24 weeks after DPC sensitization. Treatment in this sample: therapeutic diphenylcyclopropenone sensitization with weekly scalp DPC. Each CDR3 protein is one row after TCRdb ran MiXCR on the RACE reads. The sample has over 55,000 distinct CDR3 sequences, around 10% seen once. The material sequenced was whole blood, taken in connection with sensitization to the hapten diphenylcyclopropenone (DPC). Receptor source: a woman aged 50 to 60 with alopecia areata. Some clones in this sample may be carry-over from other donors' samples.

This clonotype appeared many times. V and J are TRBV6-1 and TRBJ2-3; the D is unclear. Per germline, CDR1 MNHNS and CDR2 SASEGT. CDR3 size: 14 residues. The V end was cut by 1 base, the J end by 9 bases, with 14 bases between. The CDR3 region has the DNA TGTGCCAGCAGTGAAGATCCCCAAGTGAGGACGCAGTATTTT. Encoded protein: CASSEDPQVRTQYF.

This clonotype was counted many times. The chain links TRBV11-3 to TRBJ1-2; 10 bases are a match to TRBD1. The CDR3 runs 21 residues. Trimming took 4 bases from V and 3 from J; bases not matched to a gene: 23. Germline CDR1 reads SGHNT; CDR2 reads YENEEA. CDR3: CASSSGPRGPIRDRGYYGYTF. The CDR3 coding sequence is TGTGCCAGCAGCTCCGGTCCTCGGGGCCCCATCCGGGACAGGGGATACTATGGCTACACCTTC. Using reference TRBV11-3 and TRBJ1-2 for the parts outside the CDR3, the full variable domain is EAGVVQSPRYKIIEKKQPVAFWCNPISGHNTLYWYLQNLGQGPELLIRYENEEAVDDSQLPKDRFSAERLKGVDSTLKIQPAELGDSAVYLCASSSGPRGPIRDRGYYGYTFGSGTRLTVV.

This clonotype has at least ten counts. The chain carries TRBV13 and TRBJ2-2; tentatively, D is TRBD1 (5 bases). V lost 5 bases, J lost 5 bases, and 12 bases lay in between. CDR3 size: 14 residues. The germline V gene encodes CDR1 PRHDT and CDR2 FYEKMQ (reference sequence). In nucleotides, the CDR3 is TGTGCCAGCAGCCGACAGACTGCGACCGGGGAGCTGTTTTTT. This encodes CASSRQTATGELFF.

A few counts support this clonotype. This sequence joins TRBV11-2 and TRBJ2-1, with 7 bases that match TRBD1. The CDR3 covers 15 residues. J lost 2 bases, V lost 5 bases, and 6 bases had no gene match. The germline CDR1 and CDR2 sequences are SGHAT and FQNNGV. The CDR3 DNA sequence: TGTGCCAGCAGCCCGGGACAGATCCCCTACAATGAGCAGTTCTTC. It yields the protein CASSPGQIPYNEQFF.

This clonotype occurred many times. The rearrangement uses TRBV20-1 and TRBJ1-4; perhaps TRBD1 as D (5 bases). The CDR3 has 14 residues. V lost 0 bases, J lost 8 bases, and 13 bases lay in between. Germline CDR1 is DFQATT and CDR2 is SNEGSKA (reference sequence). The CDR3: CSARDGGAGEKLFF. In DNA form, the CDR3 reads TGCAGTGCTAGAGATGGGGGAGCCGGGGAAAAACTGTTTTTT.

This clonotype was found many times. The rearrangement uses TRBV6-5 and TRBJ1-6, with 9 bases that match TRBD1. Germline loops: CDR1 MNHEY, CDR2 SVGAGI. With 2 bases clipped from V and 5 bases from J, the junction kept 4 bases outside the gene matches. The CDR3 contains 16 residues. CDR3 sequence reads: CASSYLGTGNNSPLHF. CDR3 in DNA: TGTGCCAGCAGTTACCTGGGGACAGGGAATAATTCACCCCTCCACTTT.

This clonotype was counted ten times or more. V and J are TRBV7-8 and TRBJ2-1; TRBD2 aligns across 13 bases. This CDR3 comprises 16 residues. From germline, CDR1 is SGHVS and CDR2 FQNEAQ. J lost 0 bases, V lost 6 bases, and 2 bases had no gene match. As DNA, the CDR3 is TGTGCCAGCAGAAGACTAGCGGGAGGCTCCTACAATGAGCAGTTCTTC. Its translation is CASRRLAGGSYNEQFF. Using reference TRBV7-8 and TRBJ2-1 for the parts outside the CDR3, the full variable domain is GAGVSQSPRYKVAKRGQDVALRCDPISGHVSLFWYQQALGQGPEFLTYFQNEAQLDKSGLPSDRFFAERPEGSVSTLKIQRTQQEDSAVYLCASRRLAGGSYNEQFFGPGTRLTVL.

This clonotype was found a few times. CDR3 DNA: TGTGCCAGCAGCCCCTGGCGGTATAATTCACCCCTCCACTTT. Protein sequence: CASSPWRYNSPLHF. This sequence joins TRBV27 and TRBJ1-6; D gene uncertain. Germline CDR1 and CDR2: MNHEY and SMNVEV (reference sequence). There are 14 residues in the CDR3. Trimming stripped 6 bases from V and 4 bases from J, with 10 bases between.

This clonotype has more than one count but fewer than ten. The chain recombines TRBV20-1 with TRBJ2-7, with a possible D match to TRBD2 (6 bases). Germline lookup yields CDR1 DFQATT and CDR2 SNEGSKA (reference sequence). The CDR3 contains 13 residues. V gave up 6 bases and J gave up 4 bases, with 16 bases separating them. The CDR3 DNA follows: TGCAGTGCCCCGATAGGGGCGGGGTACGAGCAGTACTTC. As protein: CSAPIGAGYEQYF.

This clonotype was counted ten times or more. This chain connects TRBV6-2 or TRBV6-3 to TRBJ1-2, with D possibly being TRBD1 (5 bases). The V end was cut by 0 bases, the J end by 3 bases, with 11 bases between. CDR3 length: 15 residues. CDR1 and CDR2 from the germline V gene are MNHEY and SVGEGT. The CDR3 sequence is CASSYSRGGDYGYTF. The CDR3 coding sequence is TGTGCCAGCAGTTACTCGAGGGGAGGAGACTATGGCTACACCTTC.

This clonotype was picked up a small number of times. The chain is built from TRBV5-1 and TRBJ2-2, with 12 bases that match TRBD1. This CDR3 is built from 14 residues. Looked up from germline, CDR1 is SGHRS and CDR2 is YFSETQ. J gave up 10 bases and V 5 bases, and 6 bases lay outside the gene matches. The CDR3 sequence is CASRPGTGGVELFF. The CDR3 region has the DNA TGCGCCAGCAGACCCGGGACAGGGGGCGTGGAGCTGTTTTTT.

This clonotype occurred a few times. J is TRBJ2-3 and V is TRBV4-1; 7 bases map to TRBD1. V lost 2 bases and J lost 3; bases outside the gene matches: 8. From germline, CDR1 is MGHRA and CDR2 YSYEKL. The CDR3 spans 16 residues. This chain's CDR3 is CASSQLTGARTDTQYF. CDR3 nucleotides: TGCGCCAGCAGCCAACTCACAGGGGCCCGGACAGATACGCAGTATTTT.

The chain couples TRBV5-1 to TRBJ1-3; 7 bases fit TRBD1. CDR1 is SGHRS, CDR2 YFSETQ, per germline. The CDR3 is 13 amino acids. V was clipped by 6 bases and J by 2 bases; unmatched bases: 2. The CDR3 sequence is CASKTGAGNTIYF. Here the CDR3 DNA reads TGCGCCAGCAAAACAGGGGCTGGAAACACCATATATTTT.

This clonotype was recorded many times. This chain joins TRBV12-3 or TRBV12-4 and TRBJ1-5; TRBD1 matches 12 bases. V shed 5 bases and J 6 bases; nucleotides not matched to a gene: 5. CDR3 length: 15 residues. CDR3 coding DNA: TGTGCCAGCAGTCGGGGACAGGGGGCCGGTCAGCCCCAGCATTTT. Translating gives CASSRGQGAGQPQHF.

This clonotype was seen ten or more times. The CDR3 spells CAIRSGGTDTQYF. The CDR3, as DNA: TGTGCCATCAGAAGCGGGGGCACAGATACGCAGTATTTT. The chain employs TRBV10-3 and TRBJ2-3; 7 nucleotides match TRBD2. This CDR3 has 13 residues. Germline-derived CDR1 and CDR2 are ENHRY and SYGVKD. V trimming: 6 bases; J trimming: 1 base; junction bases outside the gene matches: 1.

This clonotype was observed at least ten times. V gene TRBV4-1 combines with J gene TRBJ2-7; 11 positions agree with TRBD2. V gave up 3 bases and J gave up 3 bases; unmatched junction bases: 13. The CDR3 consists of 18 residues. Germline V lookup: CDR1 MGHRA, CDR2 YSYEKL. The CDR3 loop reads CASSQAGLAEYGNYEQYF. The CDR3, as DNA: TGCGCCAGCAGCCAGGCGGGACTAGCGGAATATGGGAACTACGAGCAGTACTTC.